This TCR beta chain appears in the sequencing data of a study of Ad26.COV2.S vaccination and SARS-CoV-2 variants. About the study: The COV1001 Ad26.COV2.S trial arm included the donor.

The treatment here: around 19 received Ad26.COV2.S at low or high dose, single or two shots; 5 received placebo; per-sample allocation not given. Sampling was done on day 63 after the first vaccine or placebo injection. In the vaccine, an Ad26 vector expressed the SARS-CoV-2 spike of the Wuhan strain. Sequencing used immunoSEQ multiplex PCR; TCRdb keeps in-frame clones, though not all of them. In the table there are 360,000 or so clones, 89% of which are singletons. The sequence was collected from a person between 18 and 60 years old who received the Ad26.COV2.S COVID-19 vaccine or a placebo. Sample: peripheral blood, taken in a trial of Ad26.COV2.S vaccine versus placebo.

The CDR3 protein is CASSPVLSNEKLFF. CDR3 in DNA: TGTGCCAGCAGCCCCGTTTTGTCTAATGAAAAACTGTTTTTT. The V and J genes are TRBV3-1 (or the pseudogene TRBV3-2) and TRBJ1-4; no definite D call. The germline V gene encodes CDR1 LGHDT and CDR2 YNNKEL (reference sequence). The CDR3 is 14 residues long. V lost 4 bases, J lost 3 bases, and 9 bases lay in between.